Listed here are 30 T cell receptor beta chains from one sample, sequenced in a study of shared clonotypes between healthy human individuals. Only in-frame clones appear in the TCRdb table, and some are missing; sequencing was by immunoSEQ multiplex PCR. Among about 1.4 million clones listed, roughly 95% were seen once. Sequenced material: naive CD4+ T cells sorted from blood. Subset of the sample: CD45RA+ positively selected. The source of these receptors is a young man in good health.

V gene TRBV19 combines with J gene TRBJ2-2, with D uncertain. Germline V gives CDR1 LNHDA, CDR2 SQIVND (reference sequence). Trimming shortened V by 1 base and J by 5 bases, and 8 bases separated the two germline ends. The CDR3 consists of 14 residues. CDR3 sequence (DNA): TGTGCCAGTAGTATAGTCGCGGAAACCGGGGAGCTGTTTTTT. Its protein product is CASSIVAETGELFF.

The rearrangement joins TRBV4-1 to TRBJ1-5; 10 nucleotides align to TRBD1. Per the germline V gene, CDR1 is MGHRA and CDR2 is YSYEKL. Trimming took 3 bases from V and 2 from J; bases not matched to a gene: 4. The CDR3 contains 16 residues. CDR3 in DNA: TGCGCCAGCAGCCATGCCGGGACAGGGGGCAATCAGCCCCAGCATTTT. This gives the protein CASSHAGTGGNQPQHF.

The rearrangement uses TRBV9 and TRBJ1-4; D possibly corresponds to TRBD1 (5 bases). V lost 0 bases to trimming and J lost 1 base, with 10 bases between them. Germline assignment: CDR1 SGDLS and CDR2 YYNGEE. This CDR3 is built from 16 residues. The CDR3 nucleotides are TGTGCCAGCAGCGTAGGGCGGGGCGGAACTAATGAAAAACTGTTTTTT. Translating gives CASSVGRGGTNEKLFF.

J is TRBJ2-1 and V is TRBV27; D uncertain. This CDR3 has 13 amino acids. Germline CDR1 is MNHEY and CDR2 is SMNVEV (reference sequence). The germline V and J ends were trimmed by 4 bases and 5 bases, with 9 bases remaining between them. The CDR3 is CASSSPGNNEQFF. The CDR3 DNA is TGTGCCAGCAGTTCCCCAGGCAACAATGAGCAGTTCTTC.

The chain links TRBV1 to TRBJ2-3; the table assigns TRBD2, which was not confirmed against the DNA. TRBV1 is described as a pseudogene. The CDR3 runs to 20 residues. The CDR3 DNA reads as TGCACCAGCAGCTTCCATCCGGGACTAGCGGGAGAAGACTACACAGATACGCAGTATTTT. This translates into CTSSFHPGLAGEDYTDTQYF.

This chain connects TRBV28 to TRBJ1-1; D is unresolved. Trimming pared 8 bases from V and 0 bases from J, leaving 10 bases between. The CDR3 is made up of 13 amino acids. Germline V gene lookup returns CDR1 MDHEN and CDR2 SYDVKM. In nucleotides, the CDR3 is TGTGCCAGCCGAGGTCTAATGAACACTGAAGCTTTCTTT. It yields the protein CASRGLMNTEAFF.

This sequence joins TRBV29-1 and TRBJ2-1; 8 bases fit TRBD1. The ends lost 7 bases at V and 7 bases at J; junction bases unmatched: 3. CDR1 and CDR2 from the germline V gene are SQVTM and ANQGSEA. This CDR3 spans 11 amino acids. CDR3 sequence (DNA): TGCAGCGGCGACAGGGGAAATGAGCAGTTCTTC. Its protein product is CSGDRGNEQFF.

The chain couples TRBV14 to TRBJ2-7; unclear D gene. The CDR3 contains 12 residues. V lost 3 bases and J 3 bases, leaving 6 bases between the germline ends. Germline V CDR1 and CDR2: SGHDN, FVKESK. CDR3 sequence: CASSHKSYEQYF. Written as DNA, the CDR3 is TGTGCCAGCAGCCACAAGAGCTACGAGCAGTACTTC.

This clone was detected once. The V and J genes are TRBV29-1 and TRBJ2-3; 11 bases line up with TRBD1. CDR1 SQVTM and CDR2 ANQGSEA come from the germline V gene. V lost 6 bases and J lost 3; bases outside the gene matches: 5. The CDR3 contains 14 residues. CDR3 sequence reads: CSVAGTGGTDTQYF. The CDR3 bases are TGCAGCGTAGCCGGGACAGGGGGGACAGATACGCAGTATTTT.

CDR3 coding DNA: TGTGCCAGCAGCTTGCCGGGAGTTAACTACGAGCAGTACTTC. This sequence encodes CASSLPGVNYEQYF. The gene calls are TRBV5-5 and TRBJ2-7, with a possible D match to TRBD2 (6 bases). Germline V gene data show CDR1 as SGHKS and CDR2 as YYEKEE (reference sequence). The V end was cut by 1 base, the J end by 3 bases, with 11 bases between. The CDR3 consists of 14 residues.

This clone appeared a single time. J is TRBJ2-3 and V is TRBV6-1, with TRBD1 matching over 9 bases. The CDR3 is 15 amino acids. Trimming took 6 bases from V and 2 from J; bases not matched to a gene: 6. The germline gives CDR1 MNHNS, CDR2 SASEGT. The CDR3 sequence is CASSRGTGNTDTQYF. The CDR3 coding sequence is TGTGCCAGCAGCCGCGGGACAGGGAACACAGATACGCAGTATTTT.

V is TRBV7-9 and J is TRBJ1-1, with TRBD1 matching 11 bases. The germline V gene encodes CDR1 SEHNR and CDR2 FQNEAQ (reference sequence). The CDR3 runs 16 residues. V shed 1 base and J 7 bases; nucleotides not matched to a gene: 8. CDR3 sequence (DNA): TGTGCCAGCAGCTTAGGTAGGACAGGGGGCTTTGGTGAAGCTTTCTTT. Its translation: CASSLGRTGGFGEAFF. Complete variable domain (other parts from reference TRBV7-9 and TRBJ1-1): DTGVSQNPRHKITKRGQNVTFRCDPISEHNRLYWYRQTLGQGPEFLTYFQNEAQLEKSRLLSDRFSAERPKGSFSTLEIQRTEQGDSAMYLCASSLGRTGGFGEAFFGQGTRLTVV.

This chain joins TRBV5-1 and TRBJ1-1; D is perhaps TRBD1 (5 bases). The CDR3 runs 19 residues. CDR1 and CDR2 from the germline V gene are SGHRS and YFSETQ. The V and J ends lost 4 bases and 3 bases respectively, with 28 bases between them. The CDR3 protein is CASSPKGWGRPLMDTEAFF. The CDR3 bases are TGCGCCAGCAGCCCCAAGGGGTGGGGAAGACCTTTGATGGACACTGAAGCTTTCTTT.

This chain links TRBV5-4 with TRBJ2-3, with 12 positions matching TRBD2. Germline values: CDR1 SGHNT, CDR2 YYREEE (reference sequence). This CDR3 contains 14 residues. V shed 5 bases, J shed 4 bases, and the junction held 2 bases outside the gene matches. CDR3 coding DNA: TGTGCCAGCAGAGGGACTAGCGGGTCAGATACGCAGTATTTT. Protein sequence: CASRGTSGSDTQYF.

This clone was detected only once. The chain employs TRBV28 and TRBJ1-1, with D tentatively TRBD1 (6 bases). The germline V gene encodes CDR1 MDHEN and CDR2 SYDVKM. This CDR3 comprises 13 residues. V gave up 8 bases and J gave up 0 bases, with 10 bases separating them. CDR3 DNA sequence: TGTGCCAGCGTGCAGGGGATGAACACTGAAGCTTTCTTT. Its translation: CASVQGMNTEAFF. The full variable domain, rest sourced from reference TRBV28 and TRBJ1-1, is DVKVTQSSRYLVKRTGEKVFLECVQDMDHENMFWYRQDPGLGLRLIYFSYDVKMKEKGDIPEGYSVSREKKERFSLILESASTNQTSMYLCASVQGMNTEAFFGQGTRLTVV.

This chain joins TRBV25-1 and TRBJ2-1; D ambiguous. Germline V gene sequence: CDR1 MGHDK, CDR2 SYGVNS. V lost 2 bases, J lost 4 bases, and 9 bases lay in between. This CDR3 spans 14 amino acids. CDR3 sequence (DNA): TGTGCCAGCAGTGAAGTCGGAGCGTACAATGAGCAGTTCTTC. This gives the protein CASSEVGAYNEQFF.

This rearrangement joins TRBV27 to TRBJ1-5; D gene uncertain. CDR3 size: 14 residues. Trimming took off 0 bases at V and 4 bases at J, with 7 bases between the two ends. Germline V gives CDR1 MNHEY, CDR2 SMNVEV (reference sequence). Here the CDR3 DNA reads TGTGCCAGCAGTTTATCTGTCGGGAATCAGCCCCAGCATTTT. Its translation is CASSLSVGNQPQHF.

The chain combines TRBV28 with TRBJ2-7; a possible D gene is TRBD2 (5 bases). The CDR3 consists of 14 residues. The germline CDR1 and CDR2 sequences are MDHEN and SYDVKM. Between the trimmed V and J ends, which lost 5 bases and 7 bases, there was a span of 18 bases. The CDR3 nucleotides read TGTGCCAGCAGTCCCGCCTCGAGGGTTTGGGAGCAGTACTTC. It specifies CASSPASRVWEQYF.

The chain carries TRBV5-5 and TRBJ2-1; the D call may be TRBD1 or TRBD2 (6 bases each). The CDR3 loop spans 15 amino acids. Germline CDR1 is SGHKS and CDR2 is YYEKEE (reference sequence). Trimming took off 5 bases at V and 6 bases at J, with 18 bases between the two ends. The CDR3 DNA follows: TGTGCCAGCAGGCCTACGGGGGCTCTAACCAATGAGCAGTTCTTC. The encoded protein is CASRPTGALTNEQFF.

The CDR3 protein is CAISDASGLSYNEQFF. CDR3 DNA sequence: TGTGCCATCAGTGACGCTAGCGGACTCTCCTACAATGAGCAGTTCTTC. The genes are TRBV10-3 and TRBJ2-1; TRBD2 agrees at 7 bases. The CDR3 consists of 16 residues. Germline CDR1 and CDR2: ENHRY and SYGVKD. The V segment lost 3 bases and the J segment 0 bases; nucleotides outside the gene matches: 5.

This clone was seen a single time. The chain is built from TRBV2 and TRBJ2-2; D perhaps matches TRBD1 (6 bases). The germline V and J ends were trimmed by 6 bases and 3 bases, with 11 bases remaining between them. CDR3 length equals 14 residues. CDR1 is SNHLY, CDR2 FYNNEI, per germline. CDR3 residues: CASRQGSHTGELFF. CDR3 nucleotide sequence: TGTGCCAGCAGACAGGGATCCCACACCGGGGAGCTGTTTTTT.

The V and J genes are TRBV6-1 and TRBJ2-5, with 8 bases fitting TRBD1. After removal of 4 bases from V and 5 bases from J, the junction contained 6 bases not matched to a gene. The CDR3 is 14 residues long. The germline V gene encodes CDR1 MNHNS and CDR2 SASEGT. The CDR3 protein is CASSAPGGGETQYF. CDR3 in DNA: TGTGCCAGCAGTGCTCCAGGGGGCGGGGAGACCCAGTACTTC.

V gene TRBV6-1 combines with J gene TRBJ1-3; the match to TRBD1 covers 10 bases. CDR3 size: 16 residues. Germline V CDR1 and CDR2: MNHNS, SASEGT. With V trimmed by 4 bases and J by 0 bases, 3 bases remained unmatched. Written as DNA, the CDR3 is TGTGCCAGCAGTGTCGACAGGGGGCTCTCTGGAAACACCATATATTTT. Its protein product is CASSVDRGLSGNTIYF.

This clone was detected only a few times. As DNA, the CDR3 is TGTGCCAGTGGACACAGGGGGCCCACTGAAGCTTTCTTT. Translating it yields CASGHRGPTEAFF. The chain has TRBV19 and TRBJ1-1; 9 nucleotides align to TRBD1. The CDR3 loop spans 13 amino acids. The V gene's germline CDR1 is LNHDA and CDR2 SQIVND (reference sequence). The J segment lost 4 bases and the V segment lost 8 bases, leaving 5 bases of the junction unmatched.

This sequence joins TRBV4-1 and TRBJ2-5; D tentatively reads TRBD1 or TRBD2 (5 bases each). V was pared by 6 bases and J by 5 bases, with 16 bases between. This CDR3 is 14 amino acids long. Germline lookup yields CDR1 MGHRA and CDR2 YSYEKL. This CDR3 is CASSRGTPWETQYF. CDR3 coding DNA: TGCGCCAGCAGTCGAGGGACGCCCTGGGAGACCCAGTACTTC.

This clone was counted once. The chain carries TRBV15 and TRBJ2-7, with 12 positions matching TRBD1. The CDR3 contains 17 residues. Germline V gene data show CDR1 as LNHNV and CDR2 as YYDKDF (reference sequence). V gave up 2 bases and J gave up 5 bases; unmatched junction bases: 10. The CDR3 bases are TGTGCCACCAGCAGACCTGCCGGGACAGGGGGCCGGGACGAGCAGTACTTC. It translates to CATSRPAGTGGRDEQYF.

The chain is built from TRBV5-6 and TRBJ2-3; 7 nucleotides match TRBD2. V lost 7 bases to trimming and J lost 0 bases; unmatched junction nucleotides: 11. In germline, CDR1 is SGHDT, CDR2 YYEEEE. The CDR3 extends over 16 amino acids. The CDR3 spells CASDRMAGASTDTQYF. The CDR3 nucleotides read TGTGCCAGCGATCGCATGGCGGGAGCAAGCACAGATACGCAGTATTTT.

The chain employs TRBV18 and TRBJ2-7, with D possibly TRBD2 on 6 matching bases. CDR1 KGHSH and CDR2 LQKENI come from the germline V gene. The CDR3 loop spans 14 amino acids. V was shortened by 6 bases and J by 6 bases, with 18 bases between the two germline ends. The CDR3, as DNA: TGTGCCAGCTCCACGGGGGTCCCGGTCTCCGAGCAGTACTTC. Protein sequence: CASSTGVPVSEQYF.

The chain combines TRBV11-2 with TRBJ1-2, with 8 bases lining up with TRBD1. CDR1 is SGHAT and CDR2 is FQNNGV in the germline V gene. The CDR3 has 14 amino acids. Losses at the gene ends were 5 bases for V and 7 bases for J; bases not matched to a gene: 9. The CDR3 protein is CASSPGGSLSGYTF. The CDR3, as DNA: TGTGCCAGCAGCCCAGGGGGCAGCCTTAGTGGCTACACCTTC.

In DNA, the CDR3 is TGTGCCAGCAGCTCACAGGGTACTGAAGCTTTCTTT. Translating it yields CASSSQGTEAFF. J is TRBJ1-1 and V is TRBV7-2; TRBD1 might be the D (6 bases). Between the trimmed V and J ends, which lost 4 bases and 5 bases, there was a span of 8 bases. The CDR3 sequence is 12 residues long. Germline CDR1 and CDR2: SGHTA and FQGNSA. The whole variable domain, filled in from reference TRBV7-2 and TRBJ1-1, reads GAGVSQSPSNKVTEKGKDVELRCDPISGHTALYWYRQSLGQGLEFLIYFQGNSAPDKSGLPSDRFSAERTGGSVSTLTIQRTQQEDSAVYLCASSSQGTEAFFGQGTRLTVV.